This TCR beta chain was captured by sequencing in a study of cytomegalovirus exposure and HLA in healthy donors (dated 2017 in TCRdb). Some background on the complete study: According to a later analysis, one platform produced both the roughly 110 validation repertoires and the 550 to 800 repertoires of the first cohort. The study combined high-throughput TCR immunosequencing, statistical association of individual TCRs with disease status, and machine learning to predict cytomegalovirus infection status. Along with the approximately 620-subject first cohort, a separate validation cohort of over a hundred different subjects was used. The study aimed to test whether cataloging public T cell receptors could reveal signatures of past pathogen exposure.

Donors formed part of the validation cohort, which comprised over a hundred subjects and was distinct from the first cohort of fewer than 750 subjects. A note on this clone: The specificity of this receptor is unknown. Base quality data are lacking; no much larger clone is found one base away.

The paper's findings and limits, for the study overall: In the study, approximately 160 TCR beta chains were listed as associated with cytomegalovirus. In vitro tests confirmed that a few of the cytomegalovirus-associated TCR beta chains recognize cytomegalovirus antigens. The classifier was reported to diagnose cytomegalovirus status with high specificity and sensitivity in both the original and validation cohorts. A later analysis lacked HLA typing for the validation cohort, so it scored co-occurrence in that cohort across all 120 repertoires. Subsequent analysis determined that TCRs grouped into clusters in the first cohort also showed a tendency toward co-occurrence across the 120 or so validation repertoires, and about 93% of cluster scores exceeded 0. The authors suggested that the approach could potentially be generalized to other disease states and immunological phenotypes. Across donors, most TCR sequences were observed very rarely, whereas some public TCRs were present in many individuals.

Taken from the germline V gene, the CDR1 and CDR2 loops are SGHTA and FQGNSA. The CDR3 goes from the cysteine to the phenylalanine over 15 residues. The entry retains the CDR3 DNA only, 45 bases that are in frame from base 1. V and J lose 1 base and 0 bases, and a span of 10 bases separates them. The library was generated by the immunoSEQ multiplex PCR assay. In the paper's pipeline: A statistical classification framework was built to diagnose cytomegalovirus status from the catalog of TCR beta chain sequences. TCRdb stores this immuneACCESS table with in-frame sequences only. Part of the clones is absent; in the studies checked, under half of the shortfall reflects unresolved V genes, and no reason is known for the rest. The D gene and trimming were derived from the DNA, and the V and J assignments and clone size from that table. The sample profile shows about 150,000 clones; 86% of them were found once. The top ten hold approximately 20% of the sample.

The rearranged chain carries TRBV7-2 and TRBJ2-7, with the identity of the D gene unclear. Source material: PBMCs. This receptor was identified in a man aged 18 to 29 in good health and CMV-seropositive. DNA sequence: TGTGCCAGCAGCTTAGACGGGTGGAGCTCCTACGAGCAGTACTTC. Its protein product is CASSLDGWSSYEQYF.